Sequencing of this T cell receptor (beta chain) was carried out in a study of blood T cells in healthy people across ages. A second PCR, run for roughly 7 to 11 cycles, used a sample-barcoded 5' primer plus a J-beta primer mix. Template switching added a 12-random-nucleotide identifier to every cDNA molecule. TCRdb ran MiXCR on the 5' RACE reads and lists one entry per CDR3 protein. The data show 450,000 to 600,000 distinct CDR3 sequences, about 25% seen once. Losses at the gene ends were 2 bases for V and 3 bases for J; bases not matched to a gene: 7. This CDR3 region has 18 residues. Germline-derived CDR1 and CDR2 are MNHNY and SVGAGI (reference sequence). This clonotype was picked up many times. This sample was also put to use in a study of T cells of mothers and their children. As that report states: Study donors consisted of a few healthy Caucasian mothers and their six children. Some 3 million TCR beta reads per child versus over 8.5 million per mother. In related and unrelated pairs alike, thymic selection shapes TCR recombination output, with inherited differences minor.

The source of this sequence is a boy under 10 years old in good health. Source material: blood. The chain couples TRBV6-6 to TRBJ2-1; 13 nucleotides agree with TRBD2. The CDR3: CASSYLGLAGVIYNEQFF. The CDR3 DNA reads TGTGCCAGCAGTTACCTCGGACTAGCGGGAGTTATCTACAATGAGCAGTTCTTC.